The 30 T cell receptor beta chains given below trace back to one sample, sequenced in a study of identical twins. TCRdb passed the 5' RACE reads through MiXCR, listing each CDR3 protein once. In the table there are around 570,000 distinct CDR3 sequences, more than 9% of which are singletons. The same sample was also used in a study of yellow fever vaccine responses in identical twins.

The sequencing sample was made of PBMCs. The receptors shown here come from a woman aged 18-35 years in good health.

This clonotype turned up a few times. The chain combines TRBV29-1 with TRBJ2-7; 7 bases agree with TRBD2. Unmatched junction bases numbered 12, after V lost 3 bases and J lost 4 bases. This CDR3 has 15 amino acids. Germline CDR1 SQVTM, CDR2 ANQGSEA. CDR3 sequence (DNA): TGCAGCGTTGAGTTAATGAGCGGGGTAGGGTACGAGCAGTACTTC. Translating gives CSVELMSGVGYEQYF.

A note on this clonotype: This may be a read error, as it is one base from a much larger clone. V usage is TRBV5-5 and J usage is TRBJ2-1, with D perhaps TRBD2 (5 bases). This CDR3 region has 15 residues. The V gene's germline CDR1 is SGHKS and CDR2 YYEKEE (reference sequence). The CDR3 nucleotides are TGTGCCAGCACCCTGGCCTCAGCGGCCTACAATCAGCAGTTCTTC. As protein: CASTLASAAYNQQFF.

This clonotype was observed many times. V is TRBV3-1 and J is TRBJ2-7; D is unclear. CDR1 and CDR2 from the germline V gene are LGHDT and YNNKEL (reference sequence). Trimming shortened V by 6 bases and J by 0 bases, and 12 bases separated the two germline ends. The CDR3 sequence is 14 residues long. Written as DNA, the CDR3 is TGTGCCAGCAGGCAGACACGATACTCCTACGAGCAGTACTTC. This codes for CASRQTRYSYEQYF.

The sample holds many counts of this clonotype. J is TRBJ2-7 and V is TRBV28, with D perhaps TRBD2 (5 bases). The V and J ends lost 6 bases and 6 bases respectively, with 15 bases between them. This CDR3 spans 13 amino acids. Germline loops: CDR1 MDHEN, CDR2 SYDVKM. This CDR3 is CASRSILVAEQYF. CDR3 coding DNA: TGTGCCAGCAGGAGTATACTAGTAGCCGAGCAGTACTTC.

This clonotype was observed at least ten times. The chain employs TRBV6-1 and TRBJ2-6; D remains ambiguous. The CDR3 loop spans 14 amino acids. Trimming left V 4 bases short and J 0 bases short, with 4 bases between. CDR1 and CDR2 from the germline V gene are MNHNS and SASEGT. This chain's CDR3 is CASSGSSGANVLTF. CDR3 bases: TGTGCCAGCAGTGGTAGCTCTGGGGCCAACGTCCTGACTTTC.

The chain recombines TRBV7-2 with TRBJ2-3; 8 bases align to TRBD2. The CDR3 contains 16 residues. CDR1 is SGHTA and CDR2 is FQGNSA in the germline V gene. The V segment lost 5 bases and the J segment 2 bases; nucleotides outside the gene matches: 9. The CDR3 nucleotides read TGTGCCAGCAGCCCGTACGCAGCGGGGGCCACAGATACGCAGTATTTT. Its protein is CASSPYAAGATDTQYF.

In its sample, this clonotype was seen many times. V and J are TRBV3-1 and TRBJ1-6; D remains unclear. Deletions cut 4 bases from V and 7 bases from J, with 14 bases between. Germline V gene data show CDR1 as LGHDT and CDR2 as YNNKEL (reference sequence). The CDR3 runs to 15 residues. The CDR3: CASSPKGGQNSPLHF. DNA for the CDR3: TGTGCCAGCAGCCCTAAGGGTGGGCAGAATTCACCCCTCCACTTT.

This clonotype was detected only a few times. This chain connects TRBV11-2 to TRBJ2-5, with 7 bases lining up with TRBD2. With V trimmed by 0 bases and J by 10 bases, 11 bases remained unmatched. CDR1 and CDR2 from the germline V gene are SGHAT and FQNNGV. The CDR3 totals 15 residues. CDR3 DNA: TGTGCCAGCAGCTTAGAGTGGCGGGAGCAGGAGGTCCAGTACTTC. It specifies CASSLEWREQEVQYF.

This clonotype was recorded many times. The chain carries TRBV7-9 and TRBJ1-1; 9 bases are shared with TRBD1. The germline CDR1 and CDR2 sequences are SEHNR and FQNEAQ (reference sequence). The junction had 11 bases not matched to a gene; V was cut back by 5 bases and J by 1 base. This CDR3 is built from 17 residues. The chain's CDR3 is CASSTSGQGWWNTEAFF. In nucleotides, the CDR3 is TGTGCCAGCAGCACATCGGGACAGGGTTGGTGGAACACTGAAGCTTTCTTT. The full variable domain, completed using reference TRBV7-9 and TRBJ1-1, is DTGVSQNPRHKITKRGQNVTFRCDPISEHNRLYWYRQTLGQGPEFLTYFQNEAQLEKSRLLSDRFSAERPKGSFSTLEIQRTEQGDSAMYLCASSTSGQGWWNTEAFFGQGTRLTVV.

The chain is built from TRBV10-3 and TRBJ2-1, with D possibly being TRBD2 (7 bases). Per germline, CDR1 ENHRY and CDR2 SYGVKD. Trimming stripped 6 bases from V and 0 bases from J, with 21 bases between. The CDR3 runs to 18 residues. The DNA of the CDR3 is TGTGCCATCAGGGGCGACGGGGGGCTCCCGAGCTCCTACAATGAGCAGTTCTTC. Translating it yields CAIRGDGGLPSSYNEQFF.

This chain connects TRBV3-1 to TRBJ2-5; D may be TRBD1 (5 bases). From germline, CDR1 is LGHDT and CDR2 YNNKEL (reference sequence). Trimming pared 0 bases from V and 4 bases from J, leaving 12 bases between. The CDR3 has 15 amino acids. As DNA, the CDR3 is TGTGCCAGCAGCCAAGATGTTTGGGGCTTAGAGACCCAGTACTTC. The encoded protein is CASSQDVWGLETQYF.

There are many counts of this clonotype. The V and J genes are TRBV5-1 and TRBJ1-1; perhaps TRBD1 as D (5 bases). Germline assignment: CDR1 SGHRS and CDR2 YFSETQ. The CDR3 sequence is 13 residues long. V lost 0 bases and J lost 10, with 13 bases in between. CDR3 residues: CASSLAVDGGAFF. DNA of the CDR3: TGCGCCAGCAGCTTGGCGGTCGACGGGGGAGCTTTCTTT. The full variable domain, its missing parts supplied by reference TRBV5-1 and TRBJ1-1, is KAGVTQTPRYLIKTRGQQVTLSCSPISGHRSVSWYQQTPGQGLQFLFEYFSETQRNKGNFPGRFSGRQFSNSRSEMNVSTLELGDSALYLCASSLAVDGGAFFGQGTRLTVV.

V gene TRBV4-1 combines with J gene TRBJ2-5, with 9 bases lining up with TRBD2. The CDR3 has 16 amino acids. Unmatched junction bases numbered 8, after V lost 4 bases and J lost 2 bases. Looked up from germline, CDR1 is MGHRA and CDR2 is YSYEKL. In nucleotides, the CDR3 is TGCGCCAGCAGCCGCGGGACTAGCAGCAATCAAGAGACCCAGTACTTC. It codes for CASSRGTSSNQETQYF.

This clonotype was recorded a few times. This chain's CDR3 is CSVVTAANTEAFF. As DNA, the CDR3 is TGCAGCGTTGTTACCGCAGCGAACACTGAAGCTTTCTTT. The genes are TRBV29-1 and TRBJ1-1, with D unresolved. V lost 4 bases and J lost 1, with 10 bases in between. CDR3 length: 13 residues. The germline V gene encodes CDR1 SQVTM and CDR2 ANQGSEA.

In this sample, this clonotype turned up a few times. The DNA of the CDR3 is TGTGCCACAGCGGACAGGGGAAGAGAGACCCAGTACTTC. It codes for CATADRGRETQYF. The gene calls are TRBV24-1 and TRBJ2-5; 9 positions match TRBD1. This CDR3 is 13 amino acids long. V lost 10 bases to trimming and J lost 4 bases; unmatched junction nucleotides: 6. The germline V gene has CDR1 KGHDR and CDR2 SFDVKD.

The chain carries TRBV5-6 and TRBJ2-2, with D unclear. The germline V and J ends were trimmed by 4 bases and 4 bases, with 11 bases remaining between them. Germline CDR1 SGHDT, CDR2 YYEEEE. The CDR3 totals 14 residues. The CDR3 sequence is CASSLVKSTGELFF. The DNA of the CDR3 is TGTGCCAGCAGCCTTGTCAAGTCCACCGGGGAGCTGTTTTTT.

This clonotype was detected ten times or more. This sequence joins TRBV24-1 and TRBJ2-5, with 11 positions matching TRBD2. Germline loops: CDR1 KGHDR, CDR2 SFDVKD. The CDR3 extends over 16 amino acids. With V trimmed by 4 bases and J by 2 bases, 5 bases remained unmatched. CDR3: CATSDPGTSGQETQYF. The DNA for the CDR3 is TGTGCCACCAGTGACCCTGGGACTAGCGGTCAAGAGACCCAGTACTTC.

The sample holds a few counts of this clonotype. The V gene is TRBV12-3 or TRBV12-4, the J gene TRBJ2-3; 7 bases agree with TRBD2. CDR3 length equals 17 residues. V gave up 5 bases and J gave up 0 bases; unmatched junction bases: 11. As DNA, the CDR3 is TGTGCCAGCAGTCCCCTTGGGCTAGCGGATAGCACAGATACGCAGTATTTT. It codes for CASSPLGLADSTDTQYF.

CDR3 sequence: CASSLGPIRGQNSTYNEQFF. CDR3 in DNA: TGTGCCAGCAGCTTAGGCCCGATTCGCGGACAGAATAGTACCTACAATGAGCAGTTCTTC. The V call is TRBV11-3, the J call TRBJ2-1; a possible D gene is TRBD1 (6 bases). The length of the CDR3 is 20 residues. Trimming pared 1 base from V and 2 bases from J, leaving 24 bases between. Germline CDR1 reads SGHNT; CDR2 reads YENEEA.

This clonotype turned up a few times. The chain has TRBV5-1 and TRBJ1-4, with 7 bases fitting TRBD1. The CDR3 is made up of 14 amino acids. Looked up from germline, CDR1 is SGHRS and CDR2 is YFSETQ. V lost 4 bases and J lost 4; bases outside the gene matches: 4. Here the CDR3 DNA reads TGCGCCAGCAGCCTCCAGGGGGTTAATGAAAAACTGTTTTTT. Protein product: CASSLQGVNEKLFF.

The rearrangement links TRBV3-1 to TRBJ2-5; 11 bases agree with TRBD2. J lost 5 bases, V lost 11 bases, and 22 bases had no gene match. Germline V CDR1 and CDR2: LGHDT, YNNKEL (reference sequence). CDR3 length: 18 residues. CDR3 bases: TGTGCCTCCAGCCAAGAGGAGGGACTAGCGGTCTATGAGGAGACCCAGTACTTC. Protein: CASSQEEGLAVYEETQYF.

The V and J genes are TRBV7-9 and TRBJ1-2, with 7 bases lining up with TRBD1. Germline lookup yields CDR1 SEHNR and CDR2 FQNEAQ (reference sequence). The CDR3 runs 14 residues. With V trimmed by 1 base and J by 8 bases, 7 bases remained unmatched. Here the CDR3 reads CASSLDRGFQGYTF. DNA of the CDR3: TGTGCCAGCAGCTTAGACAGGGGTTTTCAGGGCTACACCTTC.

In nucleotides, the CDR3 is TGCAGTGCAACTAAGGAAGACGGGGTCACTGAAGCTTTCTTT. Translating gives CSATKEDGVTEAFF. V gene TRBV20-1 combines with J gene TRBJ1-1, with D hard to call. This CDR3 spans 14 amino acids. Looked up from germline, CDR1 is DFQATT and CDR2 is SNEGSKA (reference sequence). The V and J ends lost 6 bases and 4 bases respectively, with 18 bases between them.

This clonotype was picked up many times. The V gene is TRBV7-9, the J gene TRBJ2-7; D call uncertain. Trimming took 2 bases from V and 2 from J, leaving 10 bases between them. In germline, CDR1 is SEHNR, CDR2 FQNEAQ (reference sequence). The CDR3 contains 14 residues. The DNA for the CDR3 is TGTGCCAGCAGCTTACTGAAGGGAACCTACGAGCAGTACTTC. Protein sequence: CASSLLKGTYEQYF.

This chain connects TRBV6-1 to TRBJ2-3; D perhaps matches TRBD2 (6 bases). The CDR3 has 14 amino acids. V was clipped by 6 bases and J by 1 base, with 11 bases between them. Germline assignment: CDR1 MNHNS and CDR2 SASEGT. The CDR3 DNA is TGTGCCAGCAGCCGACGACTAGGCACAGATACGCAGTATTTT. Amino acids: CASSRRLGTDTQYF.

This clonotype appeared a few times. V is TRBV6-2 or TRBV6-3 and J is TRBJ2-1, with D possibly being TRBD1 (5 bases). Looked up from germline, CDR1 is MNHEY and CDR2 is SVGEGT. This CDR3 is 15 amino acids long. V was trimmed by 7 bases and J by 2 bases, leaving 15 bases between them. In DNA, the CDR3 is TGTGCCAGCAATGGCGGAGAGACAGCCTACAATGAGCAGTTCTTC. Protein: CASNGGETAYNEQFF.

The chain combines TRBV5-1 with TRBJ2-7; D might be TRBD1 or TRBD2, each matching 5 bases. There are 14 residues in the CDR3. Germline V gives CDR1 SGHRS, CDR2 YFSETQ. Trimming cost V 2 bases and J 1 base, with 10 bases left between them. CDR3 DNA: TGCGCCAGCAGCTTCGGGGACGCATCCTACGAGCAGTACTTC. This gives the protein CASSFGDASYEQYF.

The V and J genes are TRBV20-1 and TRBJ2-3, with a tentative D call TRBD2 (5 bases). This CDR3 comprises 13 residues. V was trimmed by 2 bases and J by 9 bases, leaving 15 bases between them. Germline CDR1 DFQATT, CDR2 SNEGSKA (reference sequence). The CDR3 nucleotides are TGCAGTGCTAGACCTGATGGGGAGATAACGCAGTATTTT. The encoded protein is CSARPDGEITQYF.

The rearrangement joins TRBV3-1 to TRBJ2-4; D possibly uses TRBD1 or TRBD2 (5 bases each). Trimming removed 8 bases from V and 16 bases from J, with 24 bases in between. Germline-derived CDR1 and CDR2 are LGHDT and YNNKEL (reference sequence). This CDR3 comprises 13 residues. This CDR3 reads CASGTFNGIPDYF. CDR3 coding DNA: TGTGCCAGCGGGACCTTTAATGGCATTCCGGATTACTTC.

This clonotype was found a few times. The gene calls are TRBV6-5 and TRBJ2-1, with D unresolved. V was cut by 2 bases and J by 10 bases, with 6 bases left in between. The germline V gene has CDR1 MNHEY and CDR2 SVGAGI. This CDR3 spans 11 amino acids. DNA of the CDR3: TGTGCCAGCAGTTACGAGCGAGAGCAGTTCTTC. Translation: CASSYEREQFF.